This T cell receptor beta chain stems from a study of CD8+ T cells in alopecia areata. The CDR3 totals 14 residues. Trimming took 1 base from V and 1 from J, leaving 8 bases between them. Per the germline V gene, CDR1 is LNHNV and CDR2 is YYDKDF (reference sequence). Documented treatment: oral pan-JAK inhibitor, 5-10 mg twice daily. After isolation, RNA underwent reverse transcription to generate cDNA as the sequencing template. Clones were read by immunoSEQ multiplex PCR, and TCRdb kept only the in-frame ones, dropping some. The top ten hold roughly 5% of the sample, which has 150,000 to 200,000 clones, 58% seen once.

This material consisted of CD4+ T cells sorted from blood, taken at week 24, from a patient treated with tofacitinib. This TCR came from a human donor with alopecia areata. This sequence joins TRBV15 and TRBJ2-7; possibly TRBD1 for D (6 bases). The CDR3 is CATSRATGSYEQYF. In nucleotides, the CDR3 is TGTGCCACCAGCAGAGCCACAGGGTCCTACGAGCAGTACTTC. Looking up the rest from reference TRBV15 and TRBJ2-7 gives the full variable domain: DAMVIQNPRYQVTQFGKPVTLSCSQTLNHNVMYWYQQKSSQAPKLLFHYYDKDFNNEADTPDNFQSRRPNTSFCFLDIRSPGLGDTAMYLCATSRATGSYEQYFGPGTRLTVT.